This T cell receptor (beta chain) was identified in a study of blood T cell repertoires in COVID-19. Per the study methods: Scientists estimated how many nucleated cells there were by amplifying reference gene primers. TCRdb's table, derived via immunoSEQ multiplex PCR, lists solely in-frame clones and lacks some. From that table come the V and J calls and clone size; the DNA was used to work out D and trimming. The repertoire consists of roughly 340,000 clones, with around 87% occurring once and the leading ten covering 0.95% to 1.1%. This receptor was taken from a man between 18 and 29 years old who had recovered from COVID-19. Sequencing input: PBMCs or T cells enriched from blood (not recorded which).

The CDR3 DNA reads TGTGCCAGCAGCTTCGGGGAAACGCAGACCCAGTACTTC. This gives the protein CASSFGETQTQYF. The chain combines TRBV5-4 with TRBJ2-5; maybe TRBD2 (5 bases). The germline gives CDR1 SGHNT, CDR2 YYREEE (reference sequence). Trimming took off 2 bases at V and 6 bases at J, with 11 bases between the two ends. This CDR3 has 13 residues.